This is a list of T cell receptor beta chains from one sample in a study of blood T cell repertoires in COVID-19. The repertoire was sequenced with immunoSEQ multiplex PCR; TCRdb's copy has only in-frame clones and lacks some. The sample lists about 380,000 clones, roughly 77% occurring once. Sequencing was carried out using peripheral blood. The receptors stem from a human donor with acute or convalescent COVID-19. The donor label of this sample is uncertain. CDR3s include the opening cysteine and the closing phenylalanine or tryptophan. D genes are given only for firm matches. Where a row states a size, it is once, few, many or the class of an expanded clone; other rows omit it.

cdr3_nt: TGTGCCAGTAGTATAGACGAGAGTGGCACAGATACGCAGTATTTT; cdr3_aa: CASSIDESGTDTQYF; j_call: TRBJ2-3; d_call: -; clone_size: -; v_call: TRBV19
cdr3_nt: TGTGCCTGGAGTACCCCCCTTCGGGGGAGGAACACTGAAGCTTTCTTT; cdr3_aa: CAWSTPLRGRNTEAFF; j_call: TRBJ1-1; d_call: -; clone_size: -; v_call: TRBV30
cdr3_nt: TGTGCCAGCAGTGAATTAAGGAGCACTGAAGCTTTCTTT; cdr3_aa: CASSELRSTEAFF; j_call: TRBJ1-1; d_call: -; clone_size: -; v_call: TRBV25-1
cdr3_nt: TGTGCCATCAGTGAGAGATGGGGGGGTACTGAAGCTTTCTTT; cdr3_aa: CAISERWGGTEAFF; j_call: TRBJ1-1; d_call: -; clone_size: -; v_call: TRBV10-3
cdr3_nt: TGTGCCAGCAGCCGACCTGGAGGGACCCAGTATAACTATGGCTACACCTTC; cdr3_aa: CASSRPGGTQYNYGYTF; j_call: TRBJ1-2; d_call: -; clone_size: -; v_call: TRBV5-4
cdr3_nt: TGTGCCAGCAGTGGGACTCGAGGTAGCAATCAGCCCCAGCATTTT; cdr3_aa: CASSGTRGSNQPQHF; j_call: TRBJ1-5; d_call: -; clone_size: -; v_call: TRBV2
cdr3_nt: TGTGCCAGCAGCTGGAGGTATGACCTGATCCACAATGAGCAGTTCTTC; cdr3_aa: CASSWRYDLIHNEQFF; j_call: TRBJ2-1; d_call: -; clone_size: -; v_call: TRBV7-2
cdr3_nt: TGCGCCAGCAGCCAAAATCGGGAAACAAACACTGAAGCTTTCTTT; cdr3_aa: CASSQNRETNTEAFF; j_call: TRBJ1-1; d_call: -; clone_size: few; v_call: TRBV4-1
cdr3_nt: TGTGCCAGCAGCCAACCTCAGGATGACAATCAGCCCCAGCATTTT; cdr3_aa: CASSQPQDDNQPQHF; j_call: TRBJ1-5; d_call: -; clone_size: -; v_call: TRBV2
cdr3_nt: TGTGCCAGCTTCAGGATAGAGAACACTGAAGCTTTCTTT; cdr3_aa: CASFRIENTEAFF; j_call: TRBJ1-1; d_call: -; clone_size: -; v_call: TRBV18
cdr3_nt: TGCGCCAGCCGGACTAGCGGGGGGTATTTTGAGCAGTTCTTC; cdr3_aa: CASRTSGGYFEQFF; j_call: TRBJ2-1; d_call: TRBD2; clone_size: -; v_call: TRBV10-2
cdr3_nt: TGTGCCAGCAGGCAGTGGGACACCCACACAGATACGCAGTATTTT; cdr3_aa: CASRQWDTHTDTQYF; j_call: TRBJ2-3; d_call: -; clone_size: -; v_call: TRBV2
cdr3_nt: TGTGCCAGCAGTTACAGCGGGGGGGGCTACGAGCAGTACTTC; cdr3_aa: CASSYSGGGYEQYF; j_call: TRBJ2-7; d_call: TRBD2; clone_size: once; v_call: TRBV6-5
cdr3_nt: TGTGCAAGTCGCTTAGGCCCGCCCCCAGGGATCTTTAGCAATCAGCCCCAGCATTTT; cdr3_aa: CASRLGPPPGIFSNQPQHF; j_call: TRBJ1-5; d_call: -; clone_size: -; v_call: TRBV12-2
cdr3_nt: TGCGCCAGCAGAGGGAGGCTGAACACTGAAGCTTTCTTT; cdr3_aa: CASRGRLNTEAFF; j_call: TRBJ1-1; d_call: -; clone_size: few; v_call: TRBV5-1
cdr3_nt: TGTGCCAGCAGCCAAGGATGGGGGCCCCACTACGAGCAGTACTTC; cdr3_aa: CASSQGWGPHYEQYF; j_call: TRBJ2-7; d_call: -; clone_size: -; v_call: TRBV3-1/TRBV3-2
cdr3_nt: TGCGCCAGCACCCAGACAGGGACGGCCAGACCCTACGAGCAGTACTTC; cdr3_aa: CASTQTGTARPYEQYF; j_call: TRBJ2-7; d_call: TRBD1; clone_size: -; v_call: TRBV5-1
cdr3_nt: TGTGCCAGCACCCTCTTAGCGGTTAGCTCCTACAATGAGCAGTTCTTC; cdr3_aa: CASTLLAVSSYNEQFF; j_call: TRBJ2-1; d_call: -; clone_size: -; v_call: TRBV9
cdr3_nt: TGTGCCAGCAGCAAAGCGCTTACAGGGTGCCTGACCTCTCCCCTCCACTTT; cdr3_aa: CASSKALTGCLTSPLHF; j_call: TRBJ1-6; d_call: -; clone_size: -; v_call: TRBV21-1
cdr3_nt: TGTGCCAGCAGCTTAGATCCCAGACAGGGGAGCTACGAGCAGTACTTC; cdr3_aa: CASSLDPRQGSYEQYF; j_call: TRBJ2-7; d_call: TRBD1; clone_size: once; v_call: TRBV11-2
cdr3_nt: TGTGCCAGCAGCTTGGGCAGGGGAATCGATGGCTACACCTTC; cdr3_aa: CASSLGRGIDGYTF; j_call: TRBJ1-2; d_call: -; clone_size: few; v_call: TRBV5-6
cdr3_nt: TGTGCCAGCAGCCGGAGGGAGCAAGAGACCCAGTACTTC; cdr3_aa: CASSRREQETQYF; j_call: TRBJ2-5; d_call: -; clone_size: -; v_call: TRBV3-1/TRBV3-2
cdr3_nt: TGTGCCAGCAGTGAATGGGGACAGACCCCCTACGAGCAGTACTTC; cdr3_aa: CASSEWGQTPYEQYF; j_call: TRBJ2-7; d_call: TRBD1; clone_size: -; v_call: TRBV6-1
cdr3_nt: TGTGCCAGCAGTTTATCTATAAACACCGGGGAGCTGTTTTTT; cdr3_aa: CASSLSINTGELFF; j_call: TRBJ2-2; d_call: -; clone_size: -; v_call: TRBV28
cdr3_nt: TGTGCCAGCAGCTTACAGGGCTCTAACTATGGCTACACCTTC; cdr3_aa: CASSLQGSNYGYTF; j_call: TRBJ1-2; d_call: -; clone_size: -; v_call: TRBV6-2/TRBV6-3
cdr3_nt: TGTGCCAGCAGGGTCGGACAGATGAACACTGAAGCTTTCTTT; cdr3_aa: CASRVGQMNTEAFF; j_call: TRBJ1-1; d_call: -; clone_size: few; v_call: TRBV3-1/TRBV3-2
cdr3_nt: TGTGCCAGCAGCGAGCGGAGAGGCTACAATGAGCAGTTCTTC; cdr3_aa: CASSERRGYNEQFF; j_call: TRBJ2-1; d_call: -; clone_size: -; v_call: TRBV11-2
cdr3_nt: TGTGCCAGCTCACCCCGCGGTAGCGGTTACTACGAGCAGTACTTC; cdr3_aa: CASSPRGSGYYEQYF; j_call: TRBJ2-7; d_call: -; clone_size: few; v_call: TRBV18
cdr3_nt: TGTGCCAGCAGTTACCGGCTAGCGGGATTTTACGAGCAGTACTTC; cdr3_aa: CASSYRLAGFYEQYF; j_call: TRBJ2-7; d_call: TRBD2; clone_size: -; v_call: TRBV6-5
cdr3_nt: TGTGCCAGCAGCCGGGGAAGCACAGATACGCAGTATTTT; cdr3_aa: CASSRGSTDTQYF; j_call: TRBJ2-3; d_call: -; clone_size: once; v_call: TRBV7-9
cdr3_nt: TGTGCCAGCAGCTTAGTTGGGGGGGCCTCCTACGAGCAGTACTTC; cdr3_aa: CASSLVGGASYEQYF; j_call: TRBJ2-7; d_call: -; clone_size: -; v_call: TRBV13
cdr3_nt: TGTGCCAGCAGCGGCACCGGGGGAAACTTCTACGAGCAGTACTTC; cdr3_aa: CASSGTGGNFYEQYF; j_call: TRBJ2-7; d_call: -; clone_size: -; v_call: TRBV5-4
cdr3_nt: TGTGCCAGTAGTCTTCAGGGGGCATCTAGCTCCTACGAGCAGTACTTC; cdr3_aa: CASSLQGASSSYEQYF; j_call: TRBJ2-7; d_call: TRBD1; clone_size: -; v_call: TRBV19
cdr3_nt: TGTGCCAGTAGTTCAGGGTATGGCTACACCTTC; cdr3_aa: CASSSGYGYTF; j_call: TRBJ1-2; d_call: -; clone_size: -; v_call: TRBV19
cdr3_nt: TGTGCCAGCTCCCGGGACACCCGAAACTACGAGCAGTACTTC; cdr3_aa: CASSRDTRNYEQYF; j_call: TRBJ2-7; d_call: -; clone_size: -; v_call: TRBV18
cdr3_nt: TGTGCCAGCTCACCCCGTGGCAGCTACAATGAGCAGTTCTTC; cdr3_aa: CASSPRGSYNEQFF; j_call: TRBJ2-1; d_call: -; clone_size: -; v_call: TRBV18
cdr3_nt: TGTGCCAGTAGTGGTCCGGGGGGCAATGAGCAGTTCTTC; cdr3_aa: CASSGPGGNEQFF; j_call: TRBJ2-1; d_call: TRBD2; clone_size: once; v_call: TRBV19
cdr3_nt: TGCAGCGTTGTGGTTGGTTGGGCTTTAAGCTCAGGTTCTTACGAGCAGTACTTC; cdr3_aa: CSVVVGWALSSGSYEQYF; j_call: TRBJ2-7; d_call: -; clone_size: -; v_call: TRBV29-1
cdr3_nt: TGTGCCTGGGCGGGTCTAGCCGGTGAGCAGTTCTTC; cdr3_aa: CAWAGLAGEQFF; j_call: TRBJ2-1; d_call: -; clone_size: -; v_call: TRBV30
cdr3_nt: TGTGCGGCGCGCGGGTTCAGCTCCTATAATTCACCCCTCCACTTT; cdr3_aa: CAARGFSSYNSPLHF; j_call: TRBJ1-6; d_call: -; clone_size: -; v_call: TRBV30
cdr3_nt: TGTGCCAGCAGCTGGGGCACCGGGACTAGCGTTTACAATGAGCAGTTCTTC; cdr3_aa: CASSWGTGTSVYNEQFF; j_call: TRBJ2-1; d_call: TRBD2; clone_size: -; v_call: TRBV5-5
cdr3_nt: TGTGCCAGCTCTCTCAGGGTCCCGCCGGACTATGGCTACACCTTC; cdr3_aa: CASSLRVPPDYGYTF; j_call: TRBJ1-2; d_call: -; clone_size: -; v_call: TRBV18
cdr3_nt: TGCGCCAGCAGAGAGTGGCTGGCGGAAGGTCGAGCTTTCTTT; cdr3_aa: CASREWLAEGRAFF; j_call: TRBJ1-1; d_call: -; clone_size: -; v_call: TRBV10-2
cdr3_nt: TGTGCCAGCAGTTTCGGGTACTCCTACGAGCAGTACTTC; cdr3_aa: CASSFGYSYEQYF; j_call: TRBJ2-7; d_call: -; clone_size: -; v_call: TRBV28
cdr3_nt: TGTGCCAGCTCACCAACGGGTGGGGCCACCGGGGAGCTGTTTTTT; cdr3_aa: CASSPTGGATGELFF; j_call: TRBJ2-2; d_call: -; clone_size: -; v_call: TRBV18
cdr3_nt: TGTGCCAGCGGGGCAGGGGGCAGGCCCCTCAATGAGCAGTTCTTC; cdr3_aa: CASGAGGRPLNEQFF; j_call: TRBJ2-1; d_call: TRBD1; clone_size: few; v_call: TRBV2
cdr3_nt: TGCGCCAGCAGCTTGGGTAGCGGGAGCACAGATACGCAGTATTTT; cdr3_aa: CASSLGSGSTDTQYF; j_call: TRBJ2-3; d_call: TRBD2; clone_size: -; v_call: TRBV5-1